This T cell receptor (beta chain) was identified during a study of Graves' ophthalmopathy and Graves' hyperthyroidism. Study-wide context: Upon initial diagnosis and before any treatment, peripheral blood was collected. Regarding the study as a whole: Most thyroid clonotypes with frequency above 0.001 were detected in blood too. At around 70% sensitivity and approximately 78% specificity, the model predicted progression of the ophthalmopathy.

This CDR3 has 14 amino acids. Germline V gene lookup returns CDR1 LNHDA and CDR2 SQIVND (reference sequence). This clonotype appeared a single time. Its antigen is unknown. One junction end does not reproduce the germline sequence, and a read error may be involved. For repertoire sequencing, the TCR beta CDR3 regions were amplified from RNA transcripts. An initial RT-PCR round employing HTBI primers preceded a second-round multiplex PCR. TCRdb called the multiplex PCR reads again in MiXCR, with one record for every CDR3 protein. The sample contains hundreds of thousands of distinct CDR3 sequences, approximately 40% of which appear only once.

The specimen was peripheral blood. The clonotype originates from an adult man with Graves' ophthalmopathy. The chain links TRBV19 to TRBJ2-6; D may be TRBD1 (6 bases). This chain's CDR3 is CASSTQQGANTEAF. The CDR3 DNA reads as TGTGCCAGTAGTACGCAACAGGGTGCAAACACTGAAGCTTTC. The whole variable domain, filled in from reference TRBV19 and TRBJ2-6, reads DGGITQSPKYLFRKEGQNVTLSCEQNLNHDAMYWYRQDPGQGLRLIYYSQIVNDFQKGDIAEGYSVSREKKESFPLTVTSAQKNPTAFYLCASSTQQGANTEAFGAGSRLTVL.